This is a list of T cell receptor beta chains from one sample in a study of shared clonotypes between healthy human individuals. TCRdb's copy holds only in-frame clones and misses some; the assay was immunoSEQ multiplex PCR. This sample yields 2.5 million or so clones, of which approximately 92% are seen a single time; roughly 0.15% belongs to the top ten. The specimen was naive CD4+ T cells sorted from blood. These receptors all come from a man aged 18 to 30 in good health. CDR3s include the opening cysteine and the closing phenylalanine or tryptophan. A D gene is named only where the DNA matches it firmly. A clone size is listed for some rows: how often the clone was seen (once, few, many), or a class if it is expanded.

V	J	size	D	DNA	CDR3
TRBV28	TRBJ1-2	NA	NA	TGTGCCAGCAGCCTGGGTGGAACGACTGTGTCCTATGGCTACACCTTC	CASSLGGTTVSYGYTF
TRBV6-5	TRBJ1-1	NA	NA	TGTGCCAGCAGTTATAGGTCGGGGGCAAGAGCTTTCTTT	CASSYRSGARAFF
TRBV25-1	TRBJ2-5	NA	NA	TGTGCCAGCAGTCCCCTGGACCGTAGAGAGGAGACCCAGTACTTC	CASSPLDRREETQYF
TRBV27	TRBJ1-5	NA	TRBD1	TGTGCCAATACAGGGGAAGGGCAGCAGCCCCAGCATTTT	CANTGEGQQPQHF
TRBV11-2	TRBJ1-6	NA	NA	TGTGCCAGCAGCTTAGATCCAGGAGCACCCCTCCACTTT	CASSLDPGAPLHF
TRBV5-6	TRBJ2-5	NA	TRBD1	TGTGCCAGCAGCTTGTTTTGGACAGGGGTTAACAAGACCCAGTACTTC	CASSLFWTGVNKTQYF
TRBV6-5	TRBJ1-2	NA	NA	TGTGCCAGCAGCCGACGTGGGGGCTCTGGCTACACCTTC	CASSRRGGSGYTF
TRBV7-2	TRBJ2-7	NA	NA	TGTGCCAGCAGCTTTGGGAGTGCCTCCTACGAGCAGTACTTC	CASSFGSASYEQYF
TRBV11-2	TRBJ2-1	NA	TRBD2	TGTGCCAGCAGCTTAGACGCTAGCGGGAGGAATGAGCAGTTCTTC	CASSLDASGRNEQFF
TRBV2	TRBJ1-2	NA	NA	TGTGCCAGCAGTGAAGAGGGCGGAGGGGGAGGATATGGCTACACCTTC	CASSEEGGGGGYGYTF
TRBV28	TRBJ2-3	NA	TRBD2	TGTGCCAGCAGTCCCGGGACTAGCGGGGATACGCAGTATTTT	CASSPGTSGDTQYF
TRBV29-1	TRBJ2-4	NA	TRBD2	TGCAGCGTTGAATTTGGGGGGGACATTCAGTACTTC	CSVEFGGDIQYF
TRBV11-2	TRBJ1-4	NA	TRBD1	TGTGCCAGCAGCTTCACAGGGGGCCTTTCAACTAATGAAAAACTGTTTTTT	CASSFTGGLSTNEKLFF
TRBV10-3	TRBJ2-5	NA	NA	TGTGCCATCAGTGAATCCGGGGAGACCCAGTACTTC	CAISESGETQYF
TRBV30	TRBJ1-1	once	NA	TGTGCCTTTTACCCCTCATACGGCTCTGAAGCTTTCTTT	CAFYPSYGSEAFF
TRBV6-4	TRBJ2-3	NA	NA	TGTGCCAGCAGTGACGCAGGGGCGCCCACAGATACGCAGTATTTT	CASSDAGAPTDTQYF